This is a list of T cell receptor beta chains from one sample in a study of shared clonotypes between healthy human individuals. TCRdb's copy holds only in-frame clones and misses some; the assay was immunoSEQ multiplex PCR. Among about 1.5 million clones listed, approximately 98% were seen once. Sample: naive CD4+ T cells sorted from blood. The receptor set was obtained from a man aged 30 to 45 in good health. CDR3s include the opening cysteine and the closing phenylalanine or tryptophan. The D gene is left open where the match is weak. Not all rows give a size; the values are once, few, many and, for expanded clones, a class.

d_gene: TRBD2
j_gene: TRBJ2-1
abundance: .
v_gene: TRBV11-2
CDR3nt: TGTGCCAGCAGCTCATTCCTGGCCCTACTAGCGGGAGGTGGTAATGAGCAGTTCTTC
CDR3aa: CASSSFLALLAGGGNEQFF

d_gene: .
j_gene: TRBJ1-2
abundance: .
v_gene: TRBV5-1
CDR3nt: TGCGCCAGCAGCTCTACAGGCACAGCTAACTATGGCTACACCTTC
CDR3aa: CASSSTGTANYGYTF

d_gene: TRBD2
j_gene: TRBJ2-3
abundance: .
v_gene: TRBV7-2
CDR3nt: TGTGCCAGCAGAACTAGCGGGGGAACAGATACGCAGTATTTT
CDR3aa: CASRTSGGTDTQYF

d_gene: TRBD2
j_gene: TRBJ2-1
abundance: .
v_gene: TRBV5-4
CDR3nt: TGTGCCAGCAGCTCACGACTAGCGGGACCCTCCAATGAGCAGTTCTTC
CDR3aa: CASSSRLAGPSNEQFF

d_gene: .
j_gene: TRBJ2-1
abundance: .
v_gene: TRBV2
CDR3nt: TGTGCCAGCAGTGAGGTTCTACAGAGTCCGTACAATGAGCAGTTCTTC
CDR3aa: CASSEVLQSPYNEQFF

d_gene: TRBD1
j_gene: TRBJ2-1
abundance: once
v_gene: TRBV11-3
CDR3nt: TGTGCCAGCAGCCCAGGGGGCGTACTCCCGTACAATGAGCAGTTCTTC
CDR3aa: CASSPGGVLPYNEQFF

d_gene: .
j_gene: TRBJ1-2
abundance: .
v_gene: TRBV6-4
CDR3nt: TGTGCCAGCAGCGTTGGAGTGGGAGTCTATGGCTACACCTTC
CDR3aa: CASSVGVGVYGYTF

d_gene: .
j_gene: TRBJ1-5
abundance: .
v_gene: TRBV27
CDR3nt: TGTGCCAGCAGTTCCGACCCGAGGGGTCAGCCCCAGCATTTT
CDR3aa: CASSSDPRGQPQHF

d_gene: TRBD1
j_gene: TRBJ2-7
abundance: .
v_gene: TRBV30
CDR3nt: TGTGCCTGGAGTGTAGGGGTTGGGACAGGGGATGAAAAGCAGTACTTC
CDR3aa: CAWSVGVGTGDEKQYF

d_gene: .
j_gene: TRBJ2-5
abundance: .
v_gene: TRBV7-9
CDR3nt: TGTGCCAGCAGCTTAGGTTCTCCACAGTCAGGGGAGACCCAGTACTTC
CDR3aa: CASSLGSPQSGETQYF

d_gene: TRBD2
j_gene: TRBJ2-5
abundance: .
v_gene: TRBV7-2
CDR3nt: TGTGCCAGCAGCCCGCAGCGGGGGCAAGAGACCCAGTACTTC
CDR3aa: CASSPQRGQETQYF

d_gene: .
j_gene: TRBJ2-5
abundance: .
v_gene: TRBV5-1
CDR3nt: TGCGCCAGCGCCCTCCAAGAGACCCAGTACTTC
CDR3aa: CASALQETQYF

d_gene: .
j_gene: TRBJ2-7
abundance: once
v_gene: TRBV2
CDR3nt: TGTGCCAGCAGTGAGAGCGCAGGCCGACCTTCCTACGAGCAGTACTTC
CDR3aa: CASSESAGRPSYEQYF

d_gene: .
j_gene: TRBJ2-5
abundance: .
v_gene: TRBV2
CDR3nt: TGTGCCAGCACCTGGGAGACCCAGTACTTC
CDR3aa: CASTWETQYF

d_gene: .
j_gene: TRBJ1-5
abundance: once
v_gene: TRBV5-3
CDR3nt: TGTGCCAGAAGCTCACCTGCAGGATATAGCAATCAGCCCCAGCATTTT
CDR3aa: CARSSPAGYSNQPQHF

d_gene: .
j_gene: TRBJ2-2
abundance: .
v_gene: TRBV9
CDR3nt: TGTGCCAGCAGCGTAGTTTCAGGGGCGGACACCGGGGAGCTGTTTTTT
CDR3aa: CASSVVSGADTGELFF

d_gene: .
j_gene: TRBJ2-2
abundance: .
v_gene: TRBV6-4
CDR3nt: TGTGCCAGCAGTGGCGAACTAAACACCGGGGAGCTGTTTTTT
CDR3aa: CASSGELNTGELFF

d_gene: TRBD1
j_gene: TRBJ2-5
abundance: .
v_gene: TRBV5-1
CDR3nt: TGCGCCAGCAGCCCAGGACAGGGGAGGGAGACCCAGTACTTC
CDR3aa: CASSPGQGRETQYF

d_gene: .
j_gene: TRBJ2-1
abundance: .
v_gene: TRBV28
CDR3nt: TGTGCCAGCAGCAGGACCTACAATGAGCAGTTCTTC
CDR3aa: CASSRTYNEQFF

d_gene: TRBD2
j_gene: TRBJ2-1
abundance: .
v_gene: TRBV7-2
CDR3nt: TGTGCCAGCAGCTTAGTGGCGGGAGGCTACAATGAGCAGTTCTTC
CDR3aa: CASSLVAGGYNEQFF

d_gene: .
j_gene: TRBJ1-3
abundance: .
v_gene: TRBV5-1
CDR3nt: TGCGCCAGCAGCCCCCAGGGTTCTGGAAACACCATATATTTT
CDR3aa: CASSPQGSGNTIYF

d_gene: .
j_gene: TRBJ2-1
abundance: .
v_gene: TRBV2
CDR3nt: TGTGCCAGCAGTGTAGATTACAATGAGCAGTTCTTC
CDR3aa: CASSVDYNEQFF

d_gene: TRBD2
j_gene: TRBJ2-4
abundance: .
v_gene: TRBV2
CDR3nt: TGTGCCAGCAGTGAAGCTAGCGGGAGGGAGGATGCCAAAAACATTCAGTACTTC
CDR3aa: CASSEASGREDAKNIQYF

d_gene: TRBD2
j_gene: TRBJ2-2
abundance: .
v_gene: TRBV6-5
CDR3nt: TGTGCCAGCAGCCTACTAGCGACCCACACCGGGGAGCTGTTTTTT
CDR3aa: CASSLLATHTGELFF

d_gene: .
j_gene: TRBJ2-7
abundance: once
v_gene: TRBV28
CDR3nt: TGTGCTTCTCCCTACGAGCAGTACTTC
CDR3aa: CASPYEQYF

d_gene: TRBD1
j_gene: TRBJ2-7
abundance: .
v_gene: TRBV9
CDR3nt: TGTGCCAGCAGCGTAGTGGGGGACAGGGTCGGAGAGCAGTACTTC
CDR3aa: CASSVVGDRVGEQYF

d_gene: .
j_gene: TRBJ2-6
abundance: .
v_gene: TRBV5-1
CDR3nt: TGCGCCAGCAGCTTGGCGGGTGCTGGGGCCAACGTCCTGACTTTC
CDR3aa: CASSLAGAGANVLTF

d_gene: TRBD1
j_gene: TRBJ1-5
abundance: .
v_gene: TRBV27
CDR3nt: TGTGCCAGCAGTTTCTCAGGGGGCTCGGCGCCCCAGCATTTT
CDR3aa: CASSFSGGSAPQHF

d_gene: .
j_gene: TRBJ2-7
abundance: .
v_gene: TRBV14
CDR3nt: TGTGCCAGCAGCCAACAAATAGGGACACTCTCCTACGAGCAGTACTTC
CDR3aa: CASSQQIGTLSYEQYF

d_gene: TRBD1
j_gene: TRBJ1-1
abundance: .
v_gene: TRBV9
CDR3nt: TGTGCCAGCAGCCCAAGACAGGGAATGGGCACTGAAGCTTTCTTT
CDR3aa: CASSPRQGMGTEAFF

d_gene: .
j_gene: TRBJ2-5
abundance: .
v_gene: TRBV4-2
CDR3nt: TGTGCCAGCAGCCTACGAACCGGGACGGGGGATTCGGGGGCGCAAGAGACCCAGTACTTC
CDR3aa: CASSLRTGTGDSGAQETQYF

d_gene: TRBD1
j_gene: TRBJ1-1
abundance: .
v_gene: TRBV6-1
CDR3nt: TGTGCCAGCAGTGACCAGGGACAGGGTGAAGCTTTCTTT
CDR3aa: CASSDQGQGEAFF

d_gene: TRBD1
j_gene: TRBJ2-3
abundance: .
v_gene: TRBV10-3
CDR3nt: TGTGCCATCGGACAGGGGGCAGATACGCAGTATTTT
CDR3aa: CAIGQGADTQYF

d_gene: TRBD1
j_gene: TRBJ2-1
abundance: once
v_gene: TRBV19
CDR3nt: TGTGCCAGTAGTCCCACGATCGGGACAGGGATTAATGAGCAGTTCTTC
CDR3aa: CASSPTIGTGINEQFF

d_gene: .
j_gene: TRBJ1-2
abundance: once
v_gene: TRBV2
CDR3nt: TGTGCCAGCAGTGGCGCGGGGCCCCTCTCCTATGGCTACACCTTC
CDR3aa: CASSGAGPLSYGYTF

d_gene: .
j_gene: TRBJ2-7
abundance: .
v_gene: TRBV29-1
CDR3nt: TGCAGCACATTGACACCCTCGGACGAGCAGTACTTC
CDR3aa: CSTLTPSDEQYF

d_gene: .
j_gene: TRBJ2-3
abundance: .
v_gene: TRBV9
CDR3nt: TGTGCCAGCAGCGTAGTTGGGGGAGGCCCAGATACGCAGTATTTT
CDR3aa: CASSVVGGGPDTQYF

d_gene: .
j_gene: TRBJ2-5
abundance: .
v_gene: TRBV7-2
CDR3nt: TGTGCCAGCATCTTTACGGGGAGTGTCGGGGAGACCCAGTACTTC
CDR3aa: CASIFTGSVGETQYF

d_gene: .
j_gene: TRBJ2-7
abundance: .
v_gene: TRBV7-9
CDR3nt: TGTGCCAGCAGCCTAGGGGTAGTAGCAGGCGAGCAGTACTTC
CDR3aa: CASSLGVVAGEQYF

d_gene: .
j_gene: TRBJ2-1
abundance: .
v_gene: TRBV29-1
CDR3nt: TGCAGCTATACCAACTTGGTGCGTAGTGAGCAGTTCTTC
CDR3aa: CSYTNLVRSEQFF

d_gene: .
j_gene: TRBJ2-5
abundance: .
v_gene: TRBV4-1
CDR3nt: TGCGCCAGCAGCCAACGCACCGGGACCCAAGAGACCCAGTACTTC
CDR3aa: CASSQRTGTQETQYF

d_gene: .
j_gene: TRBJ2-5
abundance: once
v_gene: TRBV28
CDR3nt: TGTGCCAGCAGAATATCGGAGACCCAGTACTTC
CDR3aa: CASRISETQYF

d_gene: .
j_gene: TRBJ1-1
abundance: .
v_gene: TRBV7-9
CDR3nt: TGTGCCAGCAGCTTAGGATTGGGCACTGAAGCTTTCTTT
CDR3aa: CASSLGLGTEAFF

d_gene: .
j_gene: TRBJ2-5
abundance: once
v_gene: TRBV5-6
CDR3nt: TGTGCCAGCAGCTTATTGCGGACTATTCAAGAGACCCAGTACTTC
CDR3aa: CASSLLRTIQETQYF

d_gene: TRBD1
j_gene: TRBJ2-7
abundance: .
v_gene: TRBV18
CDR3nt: TGTGCCAGCTCCCGGGACAGAGGATCAGACTACGAGCAGTACTTC
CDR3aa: CASSRDRGSDYEQYF

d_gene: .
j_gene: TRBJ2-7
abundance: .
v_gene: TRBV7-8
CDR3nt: TGTGCCAGCAGCTTGGCGAACTACGAGCAGTACTTC
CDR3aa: CASSLANYEQYF

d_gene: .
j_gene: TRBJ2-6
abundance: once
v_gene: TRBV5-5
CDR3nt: TGTGCCAGCAGCTTGGAGCTAGTTGGGGCCAACGTCCTGACTTTC
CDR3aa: CASSLELVGANVLTF

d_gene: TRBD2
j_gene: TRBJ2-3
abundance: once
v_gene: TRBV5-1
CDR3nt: TGCGCCAGCAGCTTGGACGGGAGGGCCTATAACCCAGATACGCAGTATTTT
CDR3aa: CASSLDGRAYNPDTQYF

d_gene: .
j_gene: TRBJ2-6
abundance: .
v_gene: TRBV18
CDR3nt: TGTGCCAGCTCACCACGTGGACGAAGCTCTGGGGCCAACGTCCTGACTTTC
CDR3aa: CASSPRGRSSGANVLTF

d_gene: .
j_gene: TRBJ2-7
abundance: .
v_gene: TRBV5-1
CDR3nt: TGCGCCAGCAGCTTGGACCGCCAAGCCTACGAGCAGTACTTC
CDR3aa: CASSLDRQAYEQYF

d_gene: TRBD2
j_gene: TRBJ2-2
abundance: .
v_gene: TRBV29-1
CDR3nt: TGCAGCGTTGAAGGGGGACTAGCGGGAGTAGGGACCGGGGAGCTGTTTTTT
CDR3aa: CSVEGGLAGVGTGELFF

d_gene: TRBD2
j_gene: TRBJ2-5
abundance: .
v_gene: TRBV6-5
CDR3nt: TGTGCCAGCAGTTACGGGGTTTCTAGCGGGATAGAGACCCAGTACTTC
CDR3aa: CASSYGVSSGIETQYF

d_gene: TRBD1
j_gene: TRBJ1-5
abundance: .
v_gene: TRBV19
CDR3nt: TGTGCCAGTAGTGTTGGGGACAGTAGAGATCAGCCCCAGCATTTT
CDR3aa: CASSVGDSRDQPQHF

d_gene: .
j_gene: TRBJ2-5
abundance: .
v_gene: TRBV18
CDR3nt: TGTGCCAGCTCGCTAATCGGACAGCAACCTTTCGGGACCCAGTACTTC
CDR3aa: CASSLIGQQPFGTQYF

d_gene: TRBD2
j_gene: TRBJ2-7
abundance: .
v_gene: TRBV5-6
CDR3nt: TGTGCCAGCAGCCCGGGACTAGCGGTCCCCTACGAGCAGTACTTC
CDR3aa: CASSPGLAVPYEQYF